Presented here are 17 T cell receptor beta chains from one specimen sequenced in a study of T cell responses to AZD1222 COVID-19 vaccine. Profiling relied on immunoSEQ multiplex PCR, and the TCRdb table lists in-frame clones only, not all of them. The table shows about 120,000 clones, with approximately 90% occurring only once. The input for sequencing was peripheral blood, taken on day 0 of AZD1222 vaccination. The receptors here all came from an adult in good health.

The chain links TRBV6-6 to TRBJ2-3; D ambiguous. V gave up 5 bases and J gave up 2 bases, with 20 bases separating them. The CDR3 totals 17 residues. Per germline, CDR1 MNHNY and CDR2 SVGAGI (reference sequence). The CDR3 region is CASSPTKSWRTTDTQYF. CDR3 nucleotides: TGTGCCAGCAGTCCTACCAAAAGCTGGCGAACCACAGATACGCAGTATTTT.

The CDR3: CASSVEQGRVETQYF. Written as DNA, the CDR3 is TGTGCCAGCAGCGTAGAGCAGGGGAGGGTAGAGACCCAGTACTTC. The V and J genes are TRBV9 and TRBJ2-5, with D possibly TRBD2 on 7 matching bases. V dropped 0 bases and J dropped 4 bases, with 13 bases sitting between them. Germline V gene lookup returns CDR1 SGDLS and CDR2 YYNGEE. The CDR3 extends over 15 amino acids.

V usage is TRBV27 and J usage is TRBJ1-5; 9 bases map to TRBD1. This CDR3 has 13 amino acids. Germline assignment: CDR1 MNHEY and CDR2 SMNVEV (reference sequence). Trimming took 6 bases from V and 16 from J; bases not matched to a gene: 13. The CDR3 reads CASRPTLGDRAHF. The CDR3 nucleotides are TGTGCCAGCAGACCCACTTTGGGGGACAGGGCACATTTT.

The chain recombines TRBV28 with TRBJ2-5; the D is unclear. Between the trimmed V and J ends, which lost 6 bases and 5 bases, there was a span of 7 bases. Germline CDR1 is MDHEN and CDR2 is SYDVKM. This CDR3 contains 11 residues. Written as DNA, the CDR3 is TGTGCCAGCAGCGCCCGGGAGACCCAGTACTTC. This sequence encodes CASSARETQYF.

V usage is TRBV6-5 and J usage is TRBJ2-3; 10 bases are a match to TRBD1. The CDR3 runs 15 residues. Germline V gene data show CDR1 as MNHEY and CDR2 as SVGAGI. With V trimmed by 6 bases and J by 2 bases, 5 bases remained unmatched. Here the CDR3 reads CASSSGTGDTDTQYF. The CDR3 DNA reads TGTGCCAGCAGCTCCGGGACAGGGGACACAGATACGCAGTATTTT.

The J gene is TRBJ1-2, the V gene TRBV27, with TRBD1 matching 10 bases. CDR1 is MNHEY and CDR2 is SMNVEV in the germline V gene (reference sequence). V lost 5 bases and J lost 6; bases outside the gene matches: 6. This CDR3 is 14 amino acids long. DNA of the CDR3: TGTGCCAGCAGTACCCGGGACAGGGGAGATGGCTACACCTTC. It translates to CASSTRDRGDGYTF.

This chain connects TRBV7-2 to TRBJ1-2; D remains unclear. V lost 0 bases to trimming and J lost 8 bases, with 7 bases between them. The CDR3 extends over 12 amino acids. CDR1 is SGHTA, CDR2 FQGNSA, per germline. For the CDR3, the DNA is TGTGCCAGCAGCTTAGCATTCACCGGCTACACCTTC. This sequence encodes CASSLAFTGYTF.

V and J are TRBV7-2 and TRBJ1-4, with D possibly TRBD1 on 5 matching bases. V was clipped by 4 bases and J by 7 bases, with 22 bases between them. Germline CDR1 SGHTA, CDR2 FQGNSA. The CDR3 contains 17 residues. CDR3 amino acids: CASSSPPDTLSVEKLFF. DNA of the CDR3: TGTGCCAGCAGCTCTCCCCCGGACACCCTGTCAGTTGAAAAACTGTTTTTT.

The V and J genes are TRBV14 and TRBJ2-3, with D possibly matching TRBD2 (5 bases). This CDR3 comprises 13 residues. With 4 bases removed from V and 7 bases from J, the gap between germline ends came to 12 bases. CDR1 is SGHDN, CDR2 FVKESK, per germline. CDR3 bases: TGTGCCAGCAGCCCACCGCCGGGAAATACGCAGTATTTT. Its translation: CASSPPPGNTQYF.

The chain is built from TRBV7-9 and TRBJ2-7; D uncertain. V shed 0 bases and J shed 5 bases, with 8 bases lying between them. The length of the CDR3 is 13 residues. In germline, CDR1 is SEHNR, CDR2 FQNEAQ (reference sequence). DNA of the CDR3: TGTGCCAGCAGCTTAGCGCTGTTGGACGAGCAGTACTTC. Amino acids: CASSLALLDEQYF.

The V gene is TRBV11-2, the J gene TRBJ1-2, with 9 bases matching TRBD1. Trimming cost V 6 bases and J 6 bases; bases outside gene matches: 8. Germline V gene sequence: CDR1 SGHAT, CDR2 FQNNGV. The CDR3 spans 14 residues. The CDR3 sequence is CASRNQQGAHGYTF. CDR3 DNA: TGTGCCAGCAGAAACCAACAGGGGGCGCATGGCTACACCTTC.

This sequence joins TRBV2 and TRBJ1-1, with D possibly matching TRBD1 (5 bases). The CDR3 runs to 16 residues. V was pared by 6 bases and J by 0 bases, with 17 bases between. Germline CDR1 and CDR2: SNHLY and FYNNEI. CDR3 sequence: CASRAGTGRMNTEAFF. The CDR3 DNA reads TGTGCCAGCAGGGCCGGCACAGGCCGCATGAACACTGAAGCTTTCTTT.

This clone has a single count. The chain uses TRBV10-3 and TRBJ1-2, with TRBD1 matching over 9 bases. The V gene's germline CDR1 is ENHRY and CDR2 SYGVKD. The CDR3 has 14 amino acids. Unmatched junction bases numbered 8, after V lost 6 bases and J lost 6 bases. CDR3 coding DNA: TGTGCCATCAGGGAGGGGACAGGGAAGGATGGCTACACCTTC. Amino acids: CAIREGTGKDGYTF.

The V call is TRBV4-2, the J call TRBJ1-2, with TRBD1 identical over 8 bases. CDR3 size: 15 residues. Germline values: CDR1 LGHNA, CDR2 YNFKEQ. The V segment lost 7 bases and the J segment 8 bases; nucleotides outside the gene matches: 15. Here the CDR3 DNA reads TGTGCCAGCAACCCCACAGGACAGGGAGAGGTCGGCTACACCTTC. Translated: CASNPTGQGEVGYTF.

The V gene is TRBV3-1 (or the pseudogene TRBV3-2), the J gene TRBJ1-1, with TRBD1 as a possible D gene (5 bases). This CDR3 is built from 11 residues. Looked up from germline, CDR1 is LGHDT and CDR2 is YNNKEL (reference sequence). Between the trimmed V and J ends, which lost 0 bases and 11 bases, there was a span of 7 bases. CDR3 amino acids: CASSQDGDAFF. DNA of the CDR3: TGTGCCAGCAGCCAAGATGGGGACGCTTTCTTT.

The J gene is TRBJ2-5, the V gene TRBV18; TRBD1 or TRBD2 may be the D gene (5 bases each). Germline CDR1 reads KGHSH; CDR2 reads LQKENI. The CDR3 has 14 residues. Between the trimmed V and J ends, which lost 2 bases and 1 base, there was a span of 8 bases. The DNA of the CDR3 is TGTGCCAGCTCACCATCCGGGACCCAAGAGACCCAGTACTTC. Amino acid sequence: CASSPSGTQETQYF.

The genes are TRBV6-2 or TRBV6-3 and TRBJ2-5; D perhaps matches TRBD2 (5 bases). Germline lookup yields CDR1 MNHEY and CDR2 SVGEGT. V lost 3 bases to trimming and J lost 7 bases, with 21 bases between them. CDR3 length equals 16 residues. The DNA of the CDR3 is TGTGCCAGCAGTTATTCCAGGCGCCTACGGGAAGGGACCCAGTACTTC. Its translation: CASSYSRRLREGTQYF.